Ten or more counts support the clone carrying this TCR beta chain. The source of the sample is a study of T cells after yellow fever vaccination. TCRdb itself ran the 5' RACE reads through MiXCR, one entry per CDR3 protein. Altogether 140,000 to 150,000 distinct CDR3 sequences are present, around 6.3% being singletons, with the ten largest covering about 0.61%. CDR1 and CDR2 from the germline V gene are KGHSH and LQKENI. V was trimmed by 4 bases and J by 3 bases, leaving 9 bases between them. CDR3 length equals 13 residues. The TCR originated in a man aged 25 to 40 who received the YFV17D yellow fever vaccine. The material was CD4+ T cells sorted from PBMCs, obtained 10 days after the yellow fever booster vaccination. The genes are TRBV18 and TRBJ1-1; D gene ambiguous. CDR3 bases: TGTGCCAGCTCACTAAGGACGGACACTGAAGCTTTCTTT. This encodes CASSLRTDTEAFF.